The source of this TCR beta chain is a study of chemoradiotherapy in HPV16-positive cancers. Study overall: A couple of HPV16-positive patients' cells yielded candidate HPV-specific clones and common motifs. Study-wide points: During treatment, candidate HPV-specific clones and E7-related motifs expanded in tumor. For HPV16-positive patients, expanding HPV-responsive T cells associated with longer recurrence-free survival.

Over chemoradiotherapy, repertoires were sampled more than once. The CDR3 covers 13 residues. The V and J ends lost 5 bases and 4 bases respectively, with 6 bases between them. Germline CDR1 and CDR2: LNHDA and SQIVND (reference sequence). Assay: immunoSEQ multiplex PCR; the TCRdb copy retains only in-frame clones and omits some. This table has about 9,700 clones, over 80% appearing once. As for this clone: Its antigen is not identified.

The source is a human donor with HPV-associated anogenital cancer. The source material was blood, sampled from a patient who underwent chemoradiotherapy. The V and J genes are TRBV19 and TRBJ2-6; no clear D. The DNA for the CDR3 is TGTGCCAGTAGTCAAAGGGGGGCCAACGTCCTGACTTTC. The encoded protein is CASSQRGANVLTF.